The sequence of this TCR beta chain was determined in a study of T cell repertoires and Cas9 in healthy adults (dated by TCRdb to 2016 to 2019). For context, the study as a whole: Within the CD4 and CD8 compartments, the researchers characterized SpCas9-reactive T cells in terms of multi-effector potency, cytotoxicity and lineage determination. This study looked at whether people already carry T cell immunity to the Streptococcus pyogenes Cas9 nuclease (SpCas9), the enzyme used in CRISPR gene editing. Results the study describes overall, beyond this receptor: In vitro, SpCas9-reactive regulatory T cells were reported to reduce the proliferation and function of SpCas9-reactive effector T cells.

This clone was seen only once. It lacks a known antigen. It has no much larger one-base neighbor in the sample; base qualities were not kept. The germline V gene sets CDR1 to SGHVS and CDR2 to FQNEAQ. Trimming removed 5 bases from V and 4 bases from J, leaving 14 bases between the germline ends. The CDR3 holds 14 amino acids from the cysteine to the phenylalanine. CDR3 DNA only is kept here, 42 bases in frame from base 1. Preparation of the library involved the immunoSEQ multiplex PCR assay. The clones in this table, taken by TCRdb from immuneACCESS, are in-frame only. Not every clone is retained; where verified, under half of the shortfall comes from an unresolved V gene, and the cause of the rest is unknown. The sample table records 20,000 to 25,000 clones; more than 75% of these occur just once. In total, the top ten clones hold around 0.71% of the sample. Donors were healthy humans.

The receptor's source is a human donor in good health. The sample taken for sequencing was CD4+ effector T cells (CD127+, CD25-, CD137-, CD154-) from PBMCs; culture status not recorded. The sequence is built from TRBV7-8 and TRBJ2-5; the D gene is perhaps TRBD2, on 5 matching bases. The nucleotides read TGTGCCAGCAGCGGCGGGTCGGGGAGAGAGACCCAGTACTTC. This is translated as CASSGGSGRETQYF. When the CDR3 is completed using the reference TRBV7-8 and TRBJ2-5 genes on either side, the full variable domain is GAGVSQSPRYKVAKRGQDVALRCDPISGHVSLFWYQQALGQGPEFLTYFQNEAQLDKSGLPSDRFFAERPEGSVSTLKIQRTQQEDSAVYLCASSGGSGRETQYFGPGTRLLVL.